Below, one T cell receptor (beta chain) is given with its context. Its antigen is not yet known. No base qualities exist here, and no much larger clone lies one base off it. These data belong to a study of OX40 agonist ivuxolimab in advanced cancers. Notes on the research overall: The costimulatory receptor OX40 (CD134) was targeted by ivuxolimab, a fully human IgG2 agonistic monoclonal antibody. Intravenous ivuxolimab was administered to patients every 2 weeks at six dose levels: 0.01, 0.1, 0.3, 1.5, 3 and 10 mg/kg. Of the roughly 51 patients in dose escalation, 19 had hepatocellular carcinoma, about 15 had melanoma, 9 had renal cell carcinoma and 9 had head and neck cancer. The dose-escalation cohort was 82.7% male with a mean age of around 62 years, ranging from roughly 20 to 80. Patients were allowed to have had prior anti-PD-1, anti-PD-L1 or anti-CTLA-4 therapy, and around two fifths of the dose-escalation patients had been treated with checkpoint inhibitors. Partial responses occurred in three dose-escalation patients: two with cutaneous melanoma and one with hepatocellular carcinoma. The purpose of peripheral TCRbeta sequencing was to test whether ivuxolimab changed TCR sequence diversity and led to clonal T-cell expansion. The monotherapy dose-escalation portion (N of about 47 patients) of the phase I ivuxolimab trial is reported in the paper. What the study reported, not specific to this receptor: Antigen specificity was not determined for the clonally expanded peripheral T cells. Partial responders in the 0.1-3.0 mg/kg groups had among the lowest normalized peripheral clonal expansion, especially among CD8+ T cells. Low levels of normalized T-cell clonal expansion were also shown by some nonresponding patients. On average, CD8+ T cells showed more expanded clones than CD4+ T cells after ivuxolimab. At doses of 0.1 to 3.0 mg/kg, clonal expansion of both CD4+ and CD8+ blood T cells was observed from baseline to week 6.

Patients with a history of autoimmune disease or receiving systemic immunosuppression were excluded from the trial. Peripheral blood for TCR sequencing was collected from all dose cohorts at baseline, on cycle 4 day 1, and on cycle 7 day 1. Samples were obtained from an open-label, multicenter, first-in-human phase I dose-escalation trial of ivuxolimab. Adults with locally advanced or metastatic melanoma, renal cell, hepatocellular, or head and neck squamous cell carcinoma were enrolled in the trial. CD4+ and CD8+ T cells were sorted separately from peripheral blood before TCR sequencing. V loses 5 bases of germline sequence and J loses 5 bases, and the interval between the two ends is 9 bases. The CDR3 holds 12 amino acids from the cysteine to the phenylalanine. The entry retains the CDR3 DNA only, 36 bases that are in frame from base 1. CDR1 and CDR2 were assigned from the germline V gene (reference sequence) as SEHNR and FQNEAQ.

Genomic DNA was extracted from sorted cells for sequencing of the TCRbeta CDR3 region. The immunoSEQ Assay was used to sequence the TCRbeta CDR3 regions. Sourced from immuneACCESS, this table was stored by TCRdb with only in-frame sequences that have V and J called. A share of the clones is absent; for the studies checked, an unresolved V gene accounts for under half, and the remainder has no known explanation. This sample has tens of thousands of clones in its table, and more than 85% of those were observed once. The ten largest clones represent approximately 52% of the sample. The sequence joins TRBV7-9 to TRBJ2-5; the D gene is not confidently resolved. This specimen was CD4+ or CD8+ T cells sorted from blood, taken in a trial of the OX40 agonist ivuxolimab. The TCR comes from an adult with an advanced solid tumor such as melanoma, head and neck, liver or kidney cancer. The DNA sequence is TGTGCCAGCAGCCTACAGTGGGAGACCCAGTACTTC. Its protein is CASSLQWETQYF.